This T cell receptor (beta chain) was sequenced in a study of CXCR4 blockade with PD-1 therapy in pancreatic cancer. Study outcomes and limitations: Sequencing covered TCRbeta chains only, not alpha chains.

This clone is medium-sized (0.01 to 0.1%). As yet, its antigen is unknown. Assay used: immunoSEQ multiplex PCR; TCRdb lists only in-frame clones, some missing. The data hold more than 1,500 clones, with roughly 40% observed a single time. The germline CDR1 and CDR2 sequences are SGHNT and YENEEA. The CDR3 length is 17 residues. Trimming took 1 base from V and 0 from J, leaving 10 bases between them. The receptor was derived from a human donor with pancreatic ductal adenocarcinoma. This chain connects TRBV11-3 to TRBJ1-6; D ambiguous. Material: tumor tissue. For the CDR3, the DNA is TGTGCCAGCAGCTTAGGCGGCGAATTCTCCTATAATTCACCCCTCCACTTT. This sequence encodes CASSLGGEFSYNSPLHF. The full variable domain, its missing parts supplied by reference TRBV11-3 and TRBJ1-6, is EAGVVQSPRYKIIEKKQPVAFWCNPISGHNTLYWYLQNLGQGPELLIRYENEEAVDDSQLPKDRFSAERLKGVDSTLKIQPAELGDSAVYLCASSLGGEFSYNSPLHFGNGTRLTVT.